This record covers a single TCR beta chain. The germline CDR1 and CDR2 sequences are SGHRS and YFSETQ. This CDR3 contains 17 residues. Deletions cut 0 bases from V and 2 bases from J, with 17 bases between. Sequencing was performed with immunoSEQ multiplex PCR; in TCRdb, only in-frame clones are kept and a portion is missing. Here the sample spans tens of thousands of clones, 74% being singletons. This entry is derived from a study of T cells in tumors after PD-1 blockade. Study summary: Each patient got pembrolizumab 200 mg every 3 weeks or cemiplimab 350 mg every 2 weeks. Some patients also took daily vismodegib 150 mg during anti-PD-1 treatment.

This sample comprised PBMCs, obtained after anti-PD-1 treatment. The chain combines TRBV5-1 with TRBJ2-5; D remains unclear. The TCR originated in a human donor with basal cell carcinoma. The CDR3 DNA sequence: TGCGCCAGCAGCTTGGCCAGTGTTATGTCGGAACAAGAGACCCAGTACTTC. This translates into CASSLASVMSEQETQYF.